The next 30 T cell receptor beta chains were all read from a single sample in a study of beta chain features in type 1 diabetes. Sequenced material consisted of expressed TCRB transcripts (all of the isolated RNA was reverse transcribed). Generated by immunoSEQ multiplex PCR, the TCRdb table keeps only in-frame clones and is missing some. In the table there are about 130,000 clones, roughly a tenth of which are singletons. Specimen: central memory CD4+ T cells from blood. The receptors were sampled from a young man in good health.

The chain joins TRBV6-5 to TRBJ1-4, with D maybe TRBD1 (6 bases). Germline CDR1 and CDR2: MNHEY and SVGAGI. V shed 6 bases and J shed 5 bases, with 13 bases lying between them. The length of the CDR3 is 14 residues. Written as DNA, the CDR3 is TGTGCCAGCAGAAACACAGGGCAGAATGAAAAACTGTTTTTT. Its translation is CASRNTGQNEKLFF.

This clone was detected only a few times. The V call is TRBV4-2, the J call TRBJ2-2, with D perhaps matching TRBD1 (5 bases). V was clipped by 2 bases and J by 0 bases, with 10 bases between them. Germline V gene sequence: CDR1 LGHNA, CDR2 YNFKEQ. The CDR3 totals 16 residues. The chain's CDR3 is CASSQLDRANTGELFF. CDR3 in DNA: TGTGCCAGCAGCCAACTAGACAGAGCGAACACCGGGGAGCTGTTTTTT.

This clone was detected a few times. The chain joins TRBV19 to TRBJ1-5; the match to TRBD1 covers 8 bases. The germline V gene encodes CDR1 LNHDA and CDR2 SQIVND (reference sequence). The CDR3 has 13 amino acids. After removal of 9 bases from V and 7 bases from J, the junction contained 8 bases not matched to a gene. CDR3 in DNA: TGTGCCAGCAGCAGGGGGCTTGGACAGCCCCAGCATTTT. This translates into CASSRGLGQPQHF.

The chain combines TRBV5-4 with TRBJ2-2; the match to TRBD2 covers 8 bases. This CDR3 comprises 15 residues. Per the germline V gene, CDR1 is SGHNT and CDR2 is YYREEE (reference sequence). J gave up 0 bases and V 4 bases, and 2 bases lay outside the gene matches. The CDR3 loop reads CASSPGLANTGELFF. The DNA of the CDR3 is TGTGCCAGCAGCCCGGGACTAGCGAACACCGGGGAGCTGTTTTTT. Using reference TRBV5-4 and TRBJ2-2 for the parts outside the CDR3, the full variable domain is ETGVTQSPTHLIKTRGQQVTLRCSSQSGHNTVSWYQQALGQGPQFIFQYYREEENGRGNFPPRFSGLQFPNYSSELNVNALELDDSALYLCASSPGLANTGELFFGEGSRLTVL.

This clone was observed at least ten times. The rearrangement joins TRBV4-2 to TRBJ2-3, with D perhaps TRBD2 (6 bases). V was pared by 7 bases and J by 4 bases, with 18 bases between. The CDR3 runs to 15 residues. Germline V gene data show CDR1 as LGHNA and CDR2 as YNFKEQ. CDR3 bases: TGTGCCAGCAATTTCCCAGCGGGTCGGGCAGATACGCAGTATTTT. It encodes CASNFPAGRADTQYF.

A few counts support this clone. The V gene is TRBV7-3, the J gene TRBJ2-2, with 15 bases that match TRBD2. V was pared by 5 bases and J by 3 bases, with 7 bases of the junction left unmatched. This CDR3 contains 18 residues. Germline V gene sequence: CDR1 SGHTA, CDR2 FQGTGA. This CDR3 reads CASSKSGTSGGYTGELFF. The CDR3 nucleotides read TGTGCCAGCAGCAAGTCCGGGACTAGCGGGGGGTACACCGGGGAGCTGTTTTTT.

Only a few counts were recorded for this clone. The identical CDR3 is also encoded by other nucleotide sequences in the sample. This chain joins TRBV13 and TRBJ2-7, with 9 bases matching TRBD2. The CDR3 sequence is 15 residues long. The germline V gene encodes CDR1 PRHDT and CDR2 FYEKMQ (reference sequence). Losses at the gene ends were 3 bases for V and 3 bases for J; bases not matched to a gene: 6. The DNA for the CDR3 is TGTGCCAGCAGCTTTGGGCGGGGGGGATTCTACGAGCAGTACTTC. Translating gives CASSFGRGGFYEQYF.

The chain uses TRBV14 and TRBJ1-2, with TRBD1 matching over 9 bases. Germline V gives CDR1 SGHDN, CDR2 FVKESK. V shed 3 bases, J shed 6 bases, and the junction held 8 bases outside the gene matches. There are 15 residues in the CDR3. CDR3 protein: CASSQNRDRVDGYTF. CDR3 DNA sequence: TGTGCCAGCAGCCAGAACCGGGACAGGGTAGATGGCTACACCTTC.

V is TRBV14 and J is TRBJ1-6, with 9 positions matching TRBD1. The germline gives CDR1 SGHDN, CDR2 FVKESK. The CDR3 runs 15 residues. Trimming at V came to 0 bases and at J to 14 bases, leaving 8 bases not matched to a gene. DNA for the CDR3: TGTGCCAGCAGCCAAGAGGGACAGGGACAGTTGGCCCTCCACTTT. Translation: CASSQEGQGQLALHF.

The chain has TRBV27 and TRBJ2-7, with D perhaps TRBD1 (7 bases). CDR1 and CDR2 from the germline V gene are MNHEY and SMNVEV (reference sequence). V lost 5 bases, J lost 6 bases, and 20 bases lay in between. The CDR3 runs to 15 residues. The CDR3 coding sequence is TGTGCCAGCAGTGAGGACAGGAGGGCCGGGTTCGAGCAGTACTTC. Translated: CASSEDRRAGFEQYF.

This clone appeared a few times. The chain joins TRBV4-2 to TRBJ2-7; 10 positions agree with TRBD2. CDR1 and CDR2 from the germline V gene are LGHNA and YNFKEQ. With 5 bases clipped from V and 4 bases from J, the junction kept 5 bases outside the gene matches. The CDR3 sequence is 14 residues long. This CDR3 is CASSSPGLAYEQYF. The CDR3 DNA reads TGTGCCAGCAGCTCCCCGGGACTAGCGTACGAGCAGTACTTC.

This clone was counted a few times. The V and J genes are TRBV7-2 and TRBJ2-3, with 14 bases that match TRBD2. Germline lookup yields CDR1 SGHTA and CDR2 FQGNSA. The CDR3 contains 15 residues. The ends lost 5 bases at V and 15 bases at J; junction bases unmatched: 13. The CDR3 DNA follows: TGTGCCAGCAGCCAGAGGCTCGGGACTAGCGGGGGACGTTATTTT. As protein: CASSQRLGTSGGRYF.

This rearrangement joins TRBV6-1 to TRBJ2-1; 7 bases are shared with TRBD2. CDR1 and CDR2 from the germline V gene are MNHNS and SASEGT. The ends lost 8 bases at V and 3 bases at J; junction bases unmatched: 7. CDR3 length: 14 amino acids. CDR3 sequence (DNA): TGTGCCAGCGGCCCCGGGGGGTTCTACAATGAGCAGTTCTTC. It translates to CASGPGGFYNEQFF.

The chain links TRBV6-1 to TRBJ2-7, with D unclear. V gave up 2 bases and J gave up 4 bases, with 6 bases separating them. Germline CDR1 reads MNHNS; CDR2 reads SASEGT. This CDR3 is built from 12 residues. For the CDR3, the DNA is TGTGCCAGCAGTGAAATTCCTTACGAGCAGTACTTC. Amino acid sequence: CASSEIPYEQYF.

This clone has more than one count but fewer than ten. The chain's CDR3 is CATRAGWVGILETQYF. CDR3 nucleotide sequence: TGTGCCACCCGCGCGGGGTGGGTAGGGATACTGGAGACCCAGTACTTC. V usage is TRBV7-9 and J usage is TRBJ2-5; possibly TRBD2 for D (6 bases). CDR3 length: 16 residues. V was trimmed by 10 bases and J by 5 bases, leaving 26 bases between them. Looked up from germline, CDR1 is SEHNR and CDR2 is FQNEAQ (reference sequence).

The chain joins TRBV30 to TRBJ2-2, with D possibly matching TRBD1 (6 bases). Trimming pared 7 bases from V and 3 bases from J, leaving 15 bases between. Germline loops: CDR1 GTSNPN, CDR2 SVGIG (reference sequence). This CDR3 contains 14 residues. CDR3 in DNA: TGTGCCTCCCGCTGGCAGGGGTACACCGGGGAGCTGTTTTTT. Its protein product is CASRWQGYTGELFF.

The V and J genes are TRBV18 and TRBJ2-7; 9 bases align to TRBD1. The CDR3 is made up of 14 amino acids. CDR1 and CDR2 from the germline V gene are KGHSH and LQKENI. The V segment lost 4 bases and the J segment 5 bases; nucleotides outside the gene matches: 6. The CDR3: CASSLTGGGDEQYF. DNA of the CDR3: TGTGCCAGCTCACTGACAGGGGGAGGTGACGAGCAGTACTTC.

This clone has a handful of counts. The chain uses TRBV7-8 and TRBJ2-3; perhaps TRBD2 as D (5 bases). The V gene lost 1 base and the J gene lost 1 base, with 27 bases spanning the gap. CDR1 is SGHVS and CDR2 is FQNEAQ in the germline V gene. This CDR3 spans 21 amino acids. The CDR3 is CASSLGLGIGQPGGRTDTQYF. CDR3 nucleotide sequence: TGTGCCAGCAGCTTAGGACTGGGGATAGGGCAGCCGGGCGGGCGCACAGATACGCAGTATTTT.

As regards this clone: Other nucleotide sequences from this sample produce the same CDR3. The chain couples TRBV29-1 to TRBJ2-7, with D tentatively TRBD1 (6 bases). The CDR3 extends over 11 amino acids. Trimming pared 4 bases from V and 2 bases from J, leaving 6 bases between. Germline V gene lookup returns CDR1 SQVTM and CDR2 ANQGSEA. The CDR3 loop is CSVGTAYEQYF. CDR3 sequence (DNA): TGCAGCGTTGGGACAGCCTACGAGCAGTACTTC.

In this sample, this clone turned up a few times. The chain is built from TRBV11-2 and TRBJ2-7, with 8 bases identical to TRBD2. V lost 0 bases to trimming and J lost 2 bases; unmatched junction nucleotides: 3. The length of the CDR3 is 15 residues. CDR1 is SGHAT and CDR2 is FQNNGV in the germline V gene. DNA for the CDR3: TGTGCCAGCAGCTTAGACCAGCGGGGGCCCTACGAGCAGTACTTC. Translated: CASSLDQRGPYEQYF.

Only a few counts were recorded for this clone. The chain carries TRBV7-6 and TRBJ2-7, with D possibly being TRBD2 (5 bases). Looked up from germline, CDR1 is SGHVS and CDR2 is FNYEAQ. CDR3 length: 14 residues. Trimming pared 5 bases from V and 2 bases from J, leaving 13 bases between. The CDR3 sequence: CASSGGRLAYEQYF. CDR3 sequence (DNA): TGTGCCAGCAGCGGAGGACGGCTCGCCTACGAGCAGTACTTC.

In this sample, this clone turned up a few times. The chain recombines TRBV7-2 with TRBJ2-7, with D perhaps TRBD1 (6 bases). Germline lookup yields CDR1 SGHTA and CDR2 FQGNSA. The V end was cut by 3 bases, the J end by 3 bases, with 15 bases between. The CDR3 has 15 residues. The CDR3 nucleotides are TGTGCCAGCAGCTTTGGGCAGGGGATAGGCTACGAGCAGTACTTC. It codes for CASSFGQGIGYEQYF. The whole variable domain, filled in from reference TRBV7-2 and TRBJ2-7, reads GAGVSQSPSNKVTEKGKDVELRCDPISGHTALYWYRQSLGQGLEFLIYFQGNSAPDKSGLPSDRFSAERTGGSVSTLTIQRTQQEDSAVYLCASSFGQGIGYEQYFGPGTRLTVT.

In DNA, the CDR3 is TGTGCCAGCAGCCCCGACAGGGGGGAAGAGACCCAGTACTTC. It is translated as CASSPDRGEETQYF. This sequence joins TRBV7-2 and TRBJ2-5, with TRBD1 matching 9 bases. Germline trimming cut 5 bases from V and 3 bases from J; bases unmatched to any gene: 4. This CDR3 contains 14 residues. Germline V gene sequence: CDR1 SGHTA, CDR2 FQGNSA.

The chain's CDR3 is CASVTGSTGANVLTF. The CDR3 coding sequence is TGTGCTAGTGTAACAGGGTCTACTGGGGCCAACGTCCTGACTTTC. The chain is built from TRBV12-5 and TRBJ2-6; tentatively, D is TRBD1 (6 bases). This CDR3 is built from 15 residues. Germline-derived CDR1 and CDR2 are LGHNT and FRNRAP. V dropped 7 bases and J dropped 2 bases, with 12 bases sitting between them.

The chain combines TRBV6-6 with TRBJ2-7; TRBD2 matches 9 bases. The germline V gene has CDR1 MNHNY and CDR2 SVGAGI (reference sequence). Trimming cost V 5 bases and J 2 bases; bases outside gene matches: 4. This CDR3 comprises 14 residues. This chain's CDR3 is CASSGAGGTYEQYF. CDR3 nucleotides: TGTGCCAGCAGTGGAGCGGGGGGAACCTACGAGCAGTACTTC.

CDR3 coding DNA: TGTGCCAGCAGCCTTACGCGGAACACAGATACGCAGTATTTT. Encoded protein: CASSLTRNTDTQYF. The V gene is TRBV7-2, the J gene TRBJ2-3; D not resolved. Germline CDR1 SGHTA, CDR2 FQGNSA. V was cut by 5 bases and J by 2 bases, with 11 bases left in between. The CDR3 sequence is 14 residues long.

The table lists this clone with a few counts. The chain employs TRBV4-3 and TRBJ2-7; D possibly corresponds to TRBD1 (5 bases). Trimming removed 3 bases at V and 3 bases at J, with 12 bases between. The CDR3 has 14 amino acids. Germline assignment: CDR1 LGHNA and CDR2 YSLEER. The CDR3 DNA follows: TGCGCCAGCAGCCAGCGAAGCAGGGACTACGAGCAGTACTTC. Encoded protein: CASSQRSRDYEQYF.

V gene TRBV27 combines with J gene TRBJ1-6; D is uncertain. The germline gives CDR1 MNHEY, CDR2 SMNVEV (reference sequence). The V end lost 7 bases, the J end lost 9 bases, and 16 bases lay between the germline ends. The CDR3 is 14 amino acids. CDR3 loop: CASTKQTEGSPLHF. The CDR3 coding sequence is TGTGCCAGCACCAAGCAAACAGAGGGTTCACCCCTCCACTTT.

This clone has more than one count but fewer than ten. The CDR3: CASSALQSSYEQYF. The CDR3 coding sequence is TGTGCCAGCAGCGCTTTACAGAGTTCCTACGAGCAGTACTTC. The V gene is TRBV9, the J gene TRBJ2-7; D is ambiguous. The V gene's germline CDR1 is SGDLS and CDR2 YYNGEE. Trimming left V 3 bases short and J 1 base short, with 11 bases between. The CDR3 has 14 residues.

This rearrangement joins TRBV4-3 to TRBJ1-6; 7 nucleotides align to TRBD1. In germline, CDR1 is LGHNA, CDR2 YSLEER. The V gene end was trimmed by 0 bases and the J gene end by 6 bases; junction bases not matched to a gene: 17. The CDR3 loop spans 20 amino acids. The CDR3 bases are TGCGCCAGCAGCCAAGAATGGAACATAGGGCGACAGGGCGGTAATTCACCCCTCCACTTT. Translating gives CASSQEWNIGRQGGNSPLHF.